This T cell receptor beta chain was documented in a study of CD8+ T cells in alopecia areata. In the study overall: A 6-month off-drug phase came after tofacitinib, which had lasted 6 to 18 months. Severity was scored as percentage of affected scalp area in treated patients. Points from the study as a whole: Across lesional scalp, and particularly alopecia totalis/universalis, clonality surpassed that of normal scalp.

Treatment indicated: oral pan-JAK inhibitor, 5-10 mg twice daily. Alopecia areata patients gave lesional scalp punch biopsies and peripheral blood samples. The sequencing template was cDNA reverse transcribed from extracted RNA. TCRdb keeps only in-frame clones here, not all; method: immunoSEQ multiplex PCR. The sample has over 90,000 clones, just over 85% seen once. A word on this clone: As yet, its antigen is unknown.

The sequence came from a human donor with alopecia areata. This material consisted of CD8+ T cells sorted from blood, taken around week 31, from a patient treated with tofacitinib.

The CDR3 region is CAWSDGQSSYNEQFF. DNA for the CDR3: TGTGCCTGGAGTGACGGACAGAGCTCCTACAATGAGCAGTTCTTC. V usage is TRBV30 and J usage is TRBJ2-1, with D possibly TRBD1 on 6 matching bases. Germline V gene sequence: CDR1 GTSNPN, CDR2 SVGIG (reference sequence). The CDR3 contains 15 residues. V was shortened by 1 base and J by 0 bases, with 10 bases between the two germline ends.